The clone carrying this T cell receptor (beta chain) was seen a single time. These data originate in a study of blood T cell repertoires in COVID-19. Whole-study context: Nucleic acid was either cDNA or gDNA, and it came from T cells, B-cell-depleted T cells, or PBMCs.

In the source study's methods: It was from reference gene primer amplification that nucleated cell counts were estimated. Using immunoSEQ multiplex PCR, the repertoire was profiled, and TCRdb retains in-frame clones only, with some absent. D and trimming were read from the DNA, whereas the V and J calls and clone size are those reported in that table. Among 110,000 or so clones, around 89% were seen once, and the ten largest hold about 4.5%. The CDR3 covers 17 residues. CDR1 and CDR2 from the germline V gene are SGDLS and YYNGEE. V was pared by 0 bases and J by 1 base, with 14 bases between. This chain connects TRBV9 to TRBJ1-3, with a weak D call TRBD1 (5 bases). This receptor was identified in a woman aged 45-65 years with acute or convalescent COVID-19. Sequenced input: peripheral blood. The CDR3 sequence: CASSVDPGRLSGNTIYF. DNA of the CDR3: TGTGCCAGCAGCGTAGATCCAGGGAGGTTATCTGGAAACACCATATATTTT.